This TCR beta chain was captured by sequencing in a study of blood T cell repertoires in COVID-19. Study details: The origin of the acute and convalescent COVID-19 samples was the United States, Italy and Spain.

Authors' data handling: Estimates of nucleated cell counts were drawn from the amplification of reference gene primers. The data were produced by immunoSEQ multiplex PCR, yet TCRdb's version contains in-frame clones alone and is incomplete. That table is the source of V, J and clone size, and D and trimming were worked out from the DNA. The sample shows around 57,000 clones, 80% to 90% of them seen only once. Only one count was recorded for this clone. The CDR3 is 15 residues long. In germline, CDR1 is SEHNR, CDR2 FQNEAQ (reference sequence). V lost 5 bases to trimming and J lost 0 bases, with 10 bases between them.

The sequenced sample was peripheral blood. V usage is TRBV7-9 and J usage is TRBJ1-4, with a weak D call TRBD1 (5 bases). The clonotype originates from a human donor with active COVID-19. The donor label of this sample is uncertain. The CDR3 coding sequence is TGTGCCAGCAGCCTTACAGGCGCAACTAATGAAAAACTGTTTTTT. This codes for CASSLTGATNEKLFF.